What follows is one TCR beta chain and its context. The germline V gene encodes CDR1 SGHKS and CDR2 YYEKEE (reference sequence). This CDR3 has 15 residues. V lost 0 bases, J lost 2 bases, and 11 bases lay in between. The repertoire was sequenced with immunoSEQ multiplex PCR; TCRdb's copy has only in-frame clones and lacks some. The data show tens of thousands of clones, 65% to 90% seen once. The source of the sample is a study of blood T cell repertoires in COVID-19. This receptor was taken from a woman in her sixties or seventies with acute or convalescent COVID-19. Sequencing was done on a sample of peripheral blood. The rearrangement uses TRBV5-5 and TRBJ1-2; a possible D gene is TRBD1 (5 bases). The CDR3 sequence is CASSLGTQINYGYTF. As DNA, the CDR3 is TGTGCCAGCAGCTTGGGGACACAGATAAACTATGGCTACACCTTC.